One sample yielded the 32 T cell receptor beta chains listed below, sequenced in a study of early stage breast cancer tumors. Repertoires were generated with immunoSEQ multiplex PCR, while TCRdb's copy carries only in-frame clones and drops some. The repertoire holds tens of thousands of clones, with roughly 80% as singletons. The sequencing input was blood. The receptors come from a person between 30 and 45 years old with breast cancer.

V is TRBV25-1 and J is TRBJ2-1, with TRBD2 matching over 14 bases. CDR1 and CDR2 (germline): MGHDK, SYGVNS. The CDR3 totals 14 residues. With 8 bases clipped from V and 9 bases from J, the junction kept 6 bases outside the gene matches. The CDR3 DNA reads as TGTGCCAGCGAAGGGACTAGCGGGAGTACTGAGCAGTTCTTC. Encoded protein: CASEGTSGSTEQFF.

The CDR3 spells CASSPGTGEEKLFF. The DNA for the CDR3 is TGTGCCAGCTCACCAGGGACAGGGGAAGAAAAACTGTTTTTT. V usage is TRBV18 and J usage is TRBJ1-4; TRBD1 matches at 10 bases. CDR1 and CDR2 (germline): KGHSH, LQKENI. The CDR3 totals 14 residues. Trimming removed 2 bases from V and 8 bases from J; junction bases left unmatched: 2.

The chain recombines TRBV5-6 with TRBJ2-5, with a weak D call TRBD1 (5 bases). Germline CDR1 reads SGHDT; CDR2 reads YYEEEE. This CDR3 is 14 amino acids long. V was shortened by 4 bases and J by 5 bases, with 15 bases between the two germline ends. The CDR3 sequence is CASSQGLMGETQYF. The CDR3 nucleotides read TGTGCCAGCAGCCAGGGTCTTATGGGGGAGACCCAGTACTTC.

The chain joins TRBV6-5 to TRBJ2-5; D remains ambiguous. Germline-derived CDR1 and CDR2 are MNHEY and SVGAGI. V was shortened by 4 bases and J by 4 bases, with 4 bases between the two germline ends. This CDR3 is 11 amino acids long. The CDR3 region is CASSSRETQYF. The CDR3 DNA is TGTGCCAGCAGTTCCCGAGAGACCCAGTACTTC.

This chain uses TRBV30 with TRBJ1-5, with D possibly being TRBD1 (6 bases). The V gene lost 3 bases and the J gene lost 2 bases, with 11 bases spanning the gap. From germline, CDR1 is GTSNPN and CDR2 SVGIG (reference sequence). The CDR3 spans 14 residues. The CDR3 bases are TGTGCCTGGAGCCACAGGGTGGGCAATCAGCCCCAGCATTTT. Protein: CAWSHRVGNQPQHF.

This clone was seen a handful of times. The rearrangement links TRBV21-1 to TRBJ1-1. TRBV21-1 is recorded as a pseudogene. CDR3 length: 11 amino acids. The DNA for the CDR3 is TGTGCCGCCGAGGGGAACACTGAAGCTTTCTTT. It translates to CAAEGNTEAFF.

The chain couples TRBV6-6 to TRBJ1-2, with D possibly TRBD1 on 6 matching bases. The ends were cut back, 6 bases at V and 4 bases at J, with 15 bases in the middle. Germline CDR1 is MNHNY and CDR2 is SVGAGI (reference sequence). There are 14 residues in the CDR3. Here the CDR3 DNA reads TGTGCCAGCAGACCCTTAGGACAGCTCTATGGCTACACCTTC. It encodes CASRPLGQLYGYTF.

The gene calls are TRBV15 and TRBJ2-1; D not resolved. Trimming took off 0 bases at V and 2 bases at J, with 8 bases between the two ends. The CDR3 loop spans 15 amino acids. Germline V gene sequence: CDR1 LNHNV, CDR2 YYDKDF (reference sequence). This chain's CDR3 is CATSRDVSPYNEQFF. CDR3 sequence (DNA): TGTGCCACCAGCAGAGACGTGAGCCCCTACAATGAGCAGTTCTTC.

The chain links TRBV4-2 to TRBJ2-3; 11 bases match TRBD2. The trim removed 1 base at V and 3 bases at J, leaving 9 bases unmatched. The CDR3 totals 18 residues. Germline CDR1 and CDR2: LGHNA and YNFKEQ. Here the CDR3 DNA reads TGTGCCAGCAGCCAAGTTCTCCATAGACTAGCGGGGACAGATACGCAGTATTTT. It encodes CASSQVLHRLAGTDTQYF.

The chain couples TRBV2 to TRBJ2-7; the match to TRBD2 covers 7 bases. Germline V gene lookup returns CDR1 SNHLY and CDR2 FYNNEI. The CDR3 consists of 12 residues. Trimming at V came to 1 base and at J to 12 bases, leaving 6 bases not matched to a gene. The CDR3 coding sequence is TGTGCCAGCAGTGAAGGGGAGGGAACCTGGTACTTC. This encodes CASSEGEGTWYF.

The V gene is TRBV4-3, the J gene TRBJ2-5, with TRBD2 matching over 8 bases. Germline V gene sequence: CDR1 LGHNA, CDR2 YSLEER. The CDR3 extends over 14 amino acids. The ends lost 4 bases at V and 1 base at J; junction bases unmatched: 2. CDR3 region: CASSRGLAQETQYF. CDR3 in DNA: TGCGCCAGCAGCCGCGGACTAGCCCAAGAGACCCAGTACTTC.

The chain employs TRBV14 and TRBJ2-2; 9 nucleotides align to TRBD2. The CDR3 consists of 15 residues. In germline, CDR1 is SGHDN, CDR2 FVKESK. Losses at the gene ends were 6 bases for V and 5 bases for J; bases not matched to a gene: 7. This CDR3 is CASSKLAGVTGELFF. As DNA, the CDR3 is TGTGCCAGCAGTAAATTAGCGGGAGTTACCGGGGAGCTGTTTTTT.

The genes are TRBV7-2 and TRBJ2-7; D gene unclear. Trimming cost V 3 bases and J 2 bases, with 5 bases left between them. CDR3 length: 12 amino acids. The germline CDR1 and CDR2 sequences are SGHTA and FQGNSA. This chain's CDR3 is CASSFTTYEQYF. CDR3 coding DNA: TGTGCCAGCAGCTTCACAACCTACGAGCAGTACTTC.

The chain employs TRBV19 and TRBJ2-1; 11 nucleotides align to TRBD2. Germline V lookup: CDR1 LNHDA, CDR2 SQIVND (reference sequence). The CDR3 covers 15 residues. Unmatched junction bases numbered 4, after V lost 3 bases and J lost 6 bases. CDR3 protein: CASSITGTSGNEQFF. The CDR3 DNA sequence: TGTGCCAGTAGTATCACCGGGACTAGCGGCAATGAGCAGTTCTTC.

V and J are TRBV6-4 and TRBJ2-1; weak D call: TRBD2 (5 bases). Between the trimmed V and J ends, which lost 0 bases and 7 bases, there was a span of 10 bases. Germline CDR1 reads MRHNA; CDR2 reads SNTAGT. The CDR3 is 14 amino acids. The CDR3 loop reads CASSDSRRGNEQFF. The CDR3 DNA follows: TGTGCCAGCAGTGACTCCAGGAGAGGGAATGAGCAGTTCTTC.

The CDR3: CSGDRGRLNTEAFF. The CDR3 DNA sequence: TGCAGCGGGGACAGGGGCCGTTTGAACACTGAAGCTTTCTTT. V gene TRBV29-1 combines with J gene TRBJ1-1, with 10 bases that match TRBD1. The CDR3 contains 14 residues. The junction had 5 bases not matched to a gene; V was cut back by 7 bases and J by 0 bases. Looked up from germline, CDR1 is SQVTM and CDR2 is ANQGSEA.

V is TRBV6-1 and J is TRBJ2-1, with 9 bases matching TRBD1. J was trimmed by 8 bases and V by 5 bases; bases with no gene match: 7. The germline V gene has CDR1 MNHNS and CDR2 SASEGT. The CDR3 loop spans 14 amino acids. This CDR3 is CASSTGGVSDEQFF. The CDR3 bases are TGTGCCAGCAGTACAGGGGGCGTGAGCGATGAGCAGTTCTTC.

The chain is built from TRBV11-2 and TRBJ1-2; 8 bases map to TRBD1. With V trimmed by 5 bases and J by 7 bases, 6 bases remained unmatched. Germline lookup yields CDR1 SGHAT and CDR2 FQNNGV. The CDR3 is 13 residues long. CDR3 amino acids: CASSPQGAPGYTF. CDR3 DNA: TGTGCCAGCAGCCCGCAGGGGGCGCCTGGCTACACCTTC.

This sequence joins TRBV5-4 and TRBJ1-1; 7 positions agree with TRBD1. Looked up from germline, CDR1 is SGHNT and CDR2 is YYREEE (reference sequence). This CDR3 is 13 amino acids long. The CDR3 here is CAARQGVNTEAFF. CDR3 DNA sequence: TGTGCAGCCCGACAGGGCGTGAACACTGAAGCTTTCTTT.

The J gene is TRBJ1-2, the V gene TRBV18; D might be TRBD1 (5 bases). V gave up 0 bases and J gave up 3 bases, with 8 bases separating them. Germline CDR1 KGHSH, CDR2 LQKENI. This CDR3 has 14 amino acids. The CDR3 sequence: CASSPPGPYYGYTF. The CDR3 DNA sequence: TGTGCCAGCTCACCACCGGGACCGTACTATGGCTACACCTTC.

This chain links TRBV5-1 with TRBJ1-1, with D uncertain. The CDR3 totals 13 residues. CDR1 SGHRS and CDR2 YFSETQ come from the germline V gene. The V and J ends lost 4 bases and 4 bases respectively, with 11 bases between them. The chain's CDR3 is CASSTGRGTEAFF. Written as DNA, the CDR3 is TGCGCCAGCAGCACTGGACGGGGCACTGAAGCTTTCTTT.

The chain couples TRBV5-5 to TRBJ1-5, with 7 bases identical to TRBD1. The CDR3 has 14 residues. The V gene end was trimmed by 1 base and the J gene end by 10 bases; junction bases not matched to a gene: 8. Germline values: CDR1 SGHKS, CDR2 YYEKEE (reference sequence). The CDR3 sequence is CASSLFVDRAPQHF. CDR3 DNA: TGTGCCAGCAGCTTGTTTGTCGACAGGGCACCCCAGCATTTT.

The chain recombines TRBV30 with TRBJ1-2, with TRBD1 matching over 7 bases. V was clipped by 1 base and J by 3 bases; unmatched bases: 8. This CDR3 comprises 15 residues. CDR1 is GTSNPN and CDR2 is SVGIG in the germline V gene (reference sequence). CDR3: CAWSADRDGDYGYTF. The DNA of the CDR3 is TGTGCCTGGAGTGCAGACAGGGATGGTGACTATGGCTACACCTTC.

This sequence joins TRBV4-1 and TRBJ2-5, with D uncertain. This CDR3 has 13 amino acids. Per germline, CDR1 MGHRA and CDR2 YSYEKL. The V and J ends lost 1 base and 1 base respectively, with 4 bases between them. The CDR3 DNA is TGCGCCAGCAGCCAAGGCTCCCAAGAGACCCAGTACTTC. It specifies CASSQGSQETQYF.

This chain uses TRBV19 with TRBJ1-2; 7 bases are shared with TRBD1. The V segment lost 5 bases and the J segment 2 bases; nucleotides outside the gene matches: 5. The CDR3 loop spans 14 amino acids. Germline assignment: CDR1 LNHDA and CDR2 SQIVND (reference sequence). The CDR3 DNA sequence: TGTGCCAGTAGTGCCCGACAGGGAAACTATGGCTACACCTTC. This sequence encodes CASSARQGNYGYTF.

The chain joins TRBV11-2 to TRBJ1-5; D ambiguous. With 5 bases removed from V and 11 bases from J, the gap between germline ends came to 16 bases. This CDR3 comprises 13 residues. Germline V lookup: CDR1 SGHAT, CDR2 FQNNGV. For the CDR3, the DNA is TGTGCCAGCAGCGAGAACCGGGAAGTAGCCCAGCATTTT. This encodes CASSENREVAQHF.

This clone was found once. V and J are TRBV19 and TRBJ2-3; possibly TRBD1 or TRBD2 for D (5 bases each). The CDR3 runs 15 residues. Germline lookup yields CDR1 LNHDA and CDR2 SQIVND (reference sequence). The germline V and J ends were trimmed by 7 bases and 1 base, with 15 bases remaining between them. CDR3 in amino acids: CASTLGLAGTDTQYF. CDR3 DNA sequence: TGTGCCAGTACCCTGGGGCTAGCAGGCACAGATACGCAGTATTTT.

V and J are TRBV4-1 and TRBJ2-7; 7 positions match TRBD1. The length of the CDR3 is 17 residues. Per germline, CDR1 MGHRA and CDR2 YSYEKL. V was clipped by 0 bases and J by 2 bases; unmatched bases: 10. In DNA form, the CDR3 reads TGCGCCAGCAGCCAAGATAGTCGGGACAGAGAAACCTACGAGCAGTACTTC. Its protein is CASSQDSRDRETYEQYF.

The chain links TRBV6-5 to TRBJ1-2, with D perhaps matching TRBD1 (6 bases). There are 14 residues in the CDR3. Deletions cut 4 bases from V and 4 bases from J, with 13 bases between. From germline, CDR1 is MNHEY and CDR2 SVGAGI. This CDR3 reads CASSFSGDTYGYTF. Here the CDR3 DNA reads TGTGCCAGCAGTTTTTCAGGGGATACCTATGGCTACACCTTC.

V gene TRBV6-6 combines with J gene TRBJ2-2; D uncertain. The V end lost 2 bases, the J end lost 0 bases, and 4 bases lay between the germline ends. There are 14 residues in the CDR3. Germline V gene lookup returns CDR1 MNHNY and CDR2 SVGAGI (reference sequence). The CDR3 spells CASSYLSNTGELFF. For the CDR3, the DNA is TGTGCCAGCAGTTACCTTTCGAACACCGGGGAGCTGTTTTTT.

This sequence joins TRBV18 and TRBJ1-6; TRBD1 matches at 8 bases. Germline CDR1 and CDR2: KGHSH and LQKENI. With 6 bases clipped from V and 13 bases from J, the junction kept 14 bases outside the gene matches. The CDR3 has 15 amino acids. The DNA for the CDR3 is TGTGCCAGCTCGCCCCAGGATGGACAGGGACAGCCCCTCCACTTT. Amino acids: CASSPQDGQGQPLHF. Looking up the rest from reference TRBV18 and TRBJ1-6 gives the full variable domain: NAGVMQNPRHLVRRRGQEARLRCSPMKGHSHVYWYRQLPEEGLKFMVYLQKENIIDESGMPKERFSAEFPKEGPSILRIQQVVRGDSAAYFCASSPQDGQGQPLHFGNGTRLTVT.

The chain joins TRBV7-9 to TRBJ2-5; 7 nucleotides match TRBD1. Germline V gives CDR1 SEHNR, CDR2 FQNEAQ (reference sequence). Unmatched junction bases numbered 8, after V lost 3 bases and J lost 4 bases. The CDR3 consists of 15 residues. CDR3 protein: CASSFSEGGPETQYF. Written as DNA, the CDR3 is TGTGCCAGCAGCTTCTCCGAAGGGGGCCCAGAGACCCAGTACTTC.